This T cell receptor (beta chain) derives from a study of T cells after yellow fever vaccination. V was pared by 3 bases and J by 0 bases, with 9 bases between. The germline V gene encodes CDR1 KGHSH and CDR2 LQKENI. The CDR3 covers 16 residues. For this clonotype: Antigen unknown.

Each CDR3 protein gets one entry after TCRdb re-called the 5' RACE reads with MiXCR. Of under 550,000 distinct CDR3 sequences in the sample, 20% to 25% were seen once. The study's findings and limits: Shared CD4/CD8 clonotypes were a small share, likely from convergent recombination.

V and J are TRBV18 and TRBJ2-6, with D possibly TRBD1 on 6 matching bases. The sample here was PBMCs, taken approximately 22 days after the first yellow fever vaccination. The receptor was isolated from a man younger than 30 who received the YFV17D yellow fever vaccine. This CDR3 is CASSPRQVSGANVLTF. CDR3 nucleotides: TGTGCCAGCTCACCCAGACAGGTCTCTGGGGCCAACGTCCTGACTTTC.